The T cell receptor (beta chain) described here comes from a study of shared clonotypes between healthy human individuals. Trimming pared 6 bases from V and 4 bases from J, leaving 10 bases between. The CDR3 runs to 12 residues. Germline V lookup: CDR1 SNHLY, CDR2 FYNNEI. With regard to this clone: Its antigen is still unknown.

Broader study findings: Non-shared clonotypes had lower generation probabilities than clonotypes shared by all four sorted-subset donors.

Splitting of CD4+ cells produced CD45RA+ naive and CD45RA-negative memory subsets. Some clones are missing from TCRdb's copy, which holds only in-frame ones; the method was immunoSEQ multiplex PCR. The sample has more than 2,000,000 clones, approximately 92% seen once; the top ten hold 0.13% to 0.15%. This chain links TRBV2 with TRBJ2-7; D possibly matches TRBD1 or TRBD2 (5 bases each). The sample taken for sequencing was naive CD4+ T cells sorted from blood. Documented subset: CD45RA+ positively selected. The receptor's source is a man aged 18 to 29 in good health. The DNA for the CDR3 is TGTGCCAGCAGCCTGGGGGTTTACGAGCAGTACTTC. Residues: CASSLGVYEQYF.